Presented here are 16 T cell receptor beta chains from one specimen sequenced in a study of technical replicates of blood from a handful of donors. Some clones are missing from TCRdb's copy, which holds only in-frame ones; the method was immunoSEQ multiplex PCR. The sample includes around 60,000 clones, over 90% of them seen just once. Sequencing input: PBMCs. These receptors were obtained from a human donor in good health. Some clones in this sample may be carry-over from other donors' samples.

This rearrangement joins TRBV7-9 to TRBJ1-1, with no clear D. The CDR3 is made up of 15 amino acids. V dropped 5 bases and J dropped 1 base, with 14 bases sitting between them. Germline V gene sequence: CDR1 SEHNR, CDR2 FQNEAQ (reference sequence). DNA for the CDR3: TGTGCCAGCAGCCCACCCTCCCGGGGGAACACTGAAGCTTTCTTT. Translation gives CASSPPSRGNTEAFF.

The CDR3 loop is CASSLDEETEAFF. The CDR3 DNA is TGTGCCAGCAGCTTAGATGAAGAGACTGAAGCTTTCTTT. The rearrangement joins TRBV7-8 to TRBJ1-1; D is ambiguous. This CDR3 comprises 13 residues. Germline V gene data show CDR1 as SGHVS and CDR2 as FQNEAQ. V was cut by 1 base and J by 5 bases, with 8 bases left in between.

This chain joins TRBV27 and TRBJ2-1; weak D call: TRBD1 (6 bases). Between the trimmed V and J ends, which lost 3 bases and 3 bases, there was a span of 12 bases. The CDR3 is made up of 15 amino acids. Germline CDR1 is MNHEY and CDR2 is SMNVEV (reference sequence). The CDR3 spells CASSFADSLYNEQFF. The CDR3 nucleotides are TGTGCCAGCAGTTTCGCGGACAGCCTCTACAATGAGCAGTTCTTC.

The CDR3 spells CASKPSGRVDTQYF. The DNA of the CDR3 is TGTGCCAGCAAGCCTAGCGGGAGGGTAGATACGCAGTATTTT. The rearrangement joins TRBV27 to TRBJ2-3, with 12 nucleotides matching TRBD2. Germline V gene lookup returns CDR1 MNHEY and CDR2 SMNVEV (reference sequence). The V gene end was trimmed by 7 bases and the J gene end by 5 bases; junction bases not matched to a gene: 4. The CDR3 has 14 amino acids.

The rearrangement joins TRBV6-1 to TRBJ2-4, with 8 nucleotides matching TRBD1. The CDR3 consists of 14 residues. The V segment lost 4 bases and the J segment 9 bases; nucleotides outside the gene matches: 8. In germline, CDR1 is MNHNS, CDR2 SASEGT. The CDR3 reads CASSVTTGAGIQYF. The CDR3 nucleotides are TGTGCCAGCAGTGTGACGACAGGGGCTGGCATTCAGTACTTC.

This chain joins TRBV9 and TRBJ1-2; D might be TRBD1 (6 bases). The CDR3 runs to 14 residues. The ends were cut back, 0 bases at V and 6 bases at J, with 12 bases in the middle. Per germline, CDR1 SGDLS and CDR2 YYNGEE. As DNA, the CDR3 is TGTGCCAGCAGCGTAGCTCAGGGGTCCCATGGCTACACCTTC. It specifies CASSVAQGSHGYTF.

The chain employs TRBV7-9 and TRBJ1-2, with TRBD1 matching 7 bases. The V and J ends lost 4 bases and 5 bases, in that order; junction bases with no gene match: 4. There are 13 residues in the CDR3. From germline, CDR1 is SEHNR and CDR2 FQNEAQ (reference sequence). The CDR3 region is CASSSPGQYGYTF. CDR3 nucleotide sequence: TGTGCCAGCAGCTCTCCGGGACAGTATGGCTACACCTTC.

The sample holds one count of this clone. The gene calls are TRBV2 and TRBJ2-5, with unresolved D. The ends were cut back, 4 bases at V and 4 bases at J, with 16 bases in the middle. Germline values: CDR1 SNHLY, CDR2 FYNNEI. This CDR3 contains 15 residues. The CDR3 DNA reads as TGTGCCAGCAGTGCCAACATTGGCTCCCTAGAGACCCAGTACTTC. Translation: CASSANIGSLETQYF. Supplemented by reference TRBV2 and TRBJ2-5, the full variable domain reads EPEVTQTPSHQVTQMGQEVILRCVPISNHLYFYWYRQILGQKVEFLVSFYNNEISEKSEIFDDQFSVERPDGSNFTLKIRSTKLEDSAMYFCASSANIGSLETQYFGPGTRLLVL.

V is TRBV7-9 and J is TRBJ1-6; D is possibly TRBD1 (6 bases). Looked up from germline, CDR1 is SEHNR and CDR2 is FQNEAQ (reference sequence). V was shortened by 3 bases and J by 6 bases, with 9 bases between the two germline ends. The length of the CDR3 is 14 residues. The CDR3 sequence is CASSFGQPNSPLHF. CDR3 in DNA: TGTGCCAGCAGCTTCGGACAGCCTAATTCACCCCTCCACTTT. The full variable domain, with the rest looked up from reference TRBV7-9 and TRBJ1-6, is DTGVSQNPRHKITKRGQNVTFRCDPISEHNRLYWYRQTLGQGPEFLTYFQNEAQLEKSRLLSDRFSAERPKGSFSTLEIQRTEQGDSAMYLCASSFGQPNSPLHFGNGTRLTVT.

This rearrangement joins TRBV29-1 to TRBJ1-2, with 9 bases aligning to TRBD1. The ends lost 5 bases at V and 2 bases at J; junction bases unmatched: 12. The germline CDR1 and CDR2 sequences are SQVTM and ANQGSEA. The CDR3 has 16 residues. CDR3 DNA: TGCAGCGTTCTCCCGGGGGACAGGGAGGAGAACTATGGCTACACCTTC. Its protein product is CSVLPGDREENYGYTF.

J is TRBJ2-3 and V is TRBV19, with 7 bases lining up with TRBD2. Trimming took 4 bases from V and 7 from J; bases not matched to a gene: 14. There are 16 residues in the CDR3. Germline-derived CDR1 and CDR2 are LNHDA and SQIVND (reference sequence). CDR3 in DNA: TGTGCCAGTAGTAGAGCCGGGACTATTTCGGGTCATACGCAGTATTTT. This encodes CASSRAGTISGHTQYF. Full variable domain (outside the CDR3, taken from reference TRBV19 and TRBJ2-3): DGGITQSPKYLFRKEGQNVTLSCEQNLNHDAMYWYRQDPGQGLRLIYYSQIVNDFQKGDIAEGYSVSREKKESFPLTVTSAQKNPTAFYLCASSRAGTISGHTQYFGPGTRLTVL.

The J gene is TRBJ2-3, the V gene TRBV29-1; 8 nucleotides agree with TRBD1. There are 13 residues in the CDR3. After removal of 7 bases from V and 2 bases from J, the junction contained 5 bases not matched to a gene. Germline loops: CDR1 SQVTM, CDR2 ANQGSEA. DNA for the CDR3: TGCAGCGCACGGACAGGGTTCACAGATACGCAGTATTTT. As protein: CSARTGFTDTQYF.

V gene TRBV7-6 combines with J gene TRBJ2-7; 7 bases are a match to TRBD1. Germline CDR1 reads SGHVS; CDR2 reads FNYEAQ. J was trimmed by 1 base and V by 6 bases; bases with no gene match: 9. The CDR3 has 15 residues. CDR3 sequence reads: CASSPDRVRSYEQYF. CDR3 nucleotides: TGTGCCAGCAGTCCAGACAGGGTTCGTTCCTACGAGCAGTACTTC.

This CDR3 is CASSPLRGNTEAFF. As DNA, the CDR3 is TGCGCCAGCAGCCCCCTCCGGGGGAACACTGAAGCTTTCTTT. The V and J genes are TRBV4-3 and TRBJ1-1; D not certain. This CDR3 is 14 amino acids long. V was shortened by 4 bases and J by 1 base, with 10 bases between the two germline ends. Per the germline V gene, CDR1 is LGHNA and CDR2 is YSLEER.

The chain employs TRBV5-1 and TRBJ1-6, with TRBD1 identical over 7 bases. Germline V gene data show CDR1 as SGHRS and CDR2 as YFSETQ. The CDR3 is 14 residues long. V shed 2 bases and J 7 bases; nucleotides not matched to a gene: 3. The CDR3, as DNA: TGCGCCAGCAGCTTAGAAGGGGGCAATTCACCCCTCCACTTT. Amino acids: CASSLEGGNSPLHF.

This clone was observed once. The chain recombines TRBV18 with TRBJ2-7, with 10 bases lining up with TRBD1. This CDR3 has 13 amino acids. Germline assignment: CDR1 KGHSH and CDR2 LQKENI. Losses at the gene ends were 3 bases for V and 7 bases for J; bases not matched to a gene: 3. The CDR3 coding sequence is TGTGCCAGCTCACCCGGACAGGGGGGAGAGCAGTACTTC. Translation gives CASSPGQGGEQYF.